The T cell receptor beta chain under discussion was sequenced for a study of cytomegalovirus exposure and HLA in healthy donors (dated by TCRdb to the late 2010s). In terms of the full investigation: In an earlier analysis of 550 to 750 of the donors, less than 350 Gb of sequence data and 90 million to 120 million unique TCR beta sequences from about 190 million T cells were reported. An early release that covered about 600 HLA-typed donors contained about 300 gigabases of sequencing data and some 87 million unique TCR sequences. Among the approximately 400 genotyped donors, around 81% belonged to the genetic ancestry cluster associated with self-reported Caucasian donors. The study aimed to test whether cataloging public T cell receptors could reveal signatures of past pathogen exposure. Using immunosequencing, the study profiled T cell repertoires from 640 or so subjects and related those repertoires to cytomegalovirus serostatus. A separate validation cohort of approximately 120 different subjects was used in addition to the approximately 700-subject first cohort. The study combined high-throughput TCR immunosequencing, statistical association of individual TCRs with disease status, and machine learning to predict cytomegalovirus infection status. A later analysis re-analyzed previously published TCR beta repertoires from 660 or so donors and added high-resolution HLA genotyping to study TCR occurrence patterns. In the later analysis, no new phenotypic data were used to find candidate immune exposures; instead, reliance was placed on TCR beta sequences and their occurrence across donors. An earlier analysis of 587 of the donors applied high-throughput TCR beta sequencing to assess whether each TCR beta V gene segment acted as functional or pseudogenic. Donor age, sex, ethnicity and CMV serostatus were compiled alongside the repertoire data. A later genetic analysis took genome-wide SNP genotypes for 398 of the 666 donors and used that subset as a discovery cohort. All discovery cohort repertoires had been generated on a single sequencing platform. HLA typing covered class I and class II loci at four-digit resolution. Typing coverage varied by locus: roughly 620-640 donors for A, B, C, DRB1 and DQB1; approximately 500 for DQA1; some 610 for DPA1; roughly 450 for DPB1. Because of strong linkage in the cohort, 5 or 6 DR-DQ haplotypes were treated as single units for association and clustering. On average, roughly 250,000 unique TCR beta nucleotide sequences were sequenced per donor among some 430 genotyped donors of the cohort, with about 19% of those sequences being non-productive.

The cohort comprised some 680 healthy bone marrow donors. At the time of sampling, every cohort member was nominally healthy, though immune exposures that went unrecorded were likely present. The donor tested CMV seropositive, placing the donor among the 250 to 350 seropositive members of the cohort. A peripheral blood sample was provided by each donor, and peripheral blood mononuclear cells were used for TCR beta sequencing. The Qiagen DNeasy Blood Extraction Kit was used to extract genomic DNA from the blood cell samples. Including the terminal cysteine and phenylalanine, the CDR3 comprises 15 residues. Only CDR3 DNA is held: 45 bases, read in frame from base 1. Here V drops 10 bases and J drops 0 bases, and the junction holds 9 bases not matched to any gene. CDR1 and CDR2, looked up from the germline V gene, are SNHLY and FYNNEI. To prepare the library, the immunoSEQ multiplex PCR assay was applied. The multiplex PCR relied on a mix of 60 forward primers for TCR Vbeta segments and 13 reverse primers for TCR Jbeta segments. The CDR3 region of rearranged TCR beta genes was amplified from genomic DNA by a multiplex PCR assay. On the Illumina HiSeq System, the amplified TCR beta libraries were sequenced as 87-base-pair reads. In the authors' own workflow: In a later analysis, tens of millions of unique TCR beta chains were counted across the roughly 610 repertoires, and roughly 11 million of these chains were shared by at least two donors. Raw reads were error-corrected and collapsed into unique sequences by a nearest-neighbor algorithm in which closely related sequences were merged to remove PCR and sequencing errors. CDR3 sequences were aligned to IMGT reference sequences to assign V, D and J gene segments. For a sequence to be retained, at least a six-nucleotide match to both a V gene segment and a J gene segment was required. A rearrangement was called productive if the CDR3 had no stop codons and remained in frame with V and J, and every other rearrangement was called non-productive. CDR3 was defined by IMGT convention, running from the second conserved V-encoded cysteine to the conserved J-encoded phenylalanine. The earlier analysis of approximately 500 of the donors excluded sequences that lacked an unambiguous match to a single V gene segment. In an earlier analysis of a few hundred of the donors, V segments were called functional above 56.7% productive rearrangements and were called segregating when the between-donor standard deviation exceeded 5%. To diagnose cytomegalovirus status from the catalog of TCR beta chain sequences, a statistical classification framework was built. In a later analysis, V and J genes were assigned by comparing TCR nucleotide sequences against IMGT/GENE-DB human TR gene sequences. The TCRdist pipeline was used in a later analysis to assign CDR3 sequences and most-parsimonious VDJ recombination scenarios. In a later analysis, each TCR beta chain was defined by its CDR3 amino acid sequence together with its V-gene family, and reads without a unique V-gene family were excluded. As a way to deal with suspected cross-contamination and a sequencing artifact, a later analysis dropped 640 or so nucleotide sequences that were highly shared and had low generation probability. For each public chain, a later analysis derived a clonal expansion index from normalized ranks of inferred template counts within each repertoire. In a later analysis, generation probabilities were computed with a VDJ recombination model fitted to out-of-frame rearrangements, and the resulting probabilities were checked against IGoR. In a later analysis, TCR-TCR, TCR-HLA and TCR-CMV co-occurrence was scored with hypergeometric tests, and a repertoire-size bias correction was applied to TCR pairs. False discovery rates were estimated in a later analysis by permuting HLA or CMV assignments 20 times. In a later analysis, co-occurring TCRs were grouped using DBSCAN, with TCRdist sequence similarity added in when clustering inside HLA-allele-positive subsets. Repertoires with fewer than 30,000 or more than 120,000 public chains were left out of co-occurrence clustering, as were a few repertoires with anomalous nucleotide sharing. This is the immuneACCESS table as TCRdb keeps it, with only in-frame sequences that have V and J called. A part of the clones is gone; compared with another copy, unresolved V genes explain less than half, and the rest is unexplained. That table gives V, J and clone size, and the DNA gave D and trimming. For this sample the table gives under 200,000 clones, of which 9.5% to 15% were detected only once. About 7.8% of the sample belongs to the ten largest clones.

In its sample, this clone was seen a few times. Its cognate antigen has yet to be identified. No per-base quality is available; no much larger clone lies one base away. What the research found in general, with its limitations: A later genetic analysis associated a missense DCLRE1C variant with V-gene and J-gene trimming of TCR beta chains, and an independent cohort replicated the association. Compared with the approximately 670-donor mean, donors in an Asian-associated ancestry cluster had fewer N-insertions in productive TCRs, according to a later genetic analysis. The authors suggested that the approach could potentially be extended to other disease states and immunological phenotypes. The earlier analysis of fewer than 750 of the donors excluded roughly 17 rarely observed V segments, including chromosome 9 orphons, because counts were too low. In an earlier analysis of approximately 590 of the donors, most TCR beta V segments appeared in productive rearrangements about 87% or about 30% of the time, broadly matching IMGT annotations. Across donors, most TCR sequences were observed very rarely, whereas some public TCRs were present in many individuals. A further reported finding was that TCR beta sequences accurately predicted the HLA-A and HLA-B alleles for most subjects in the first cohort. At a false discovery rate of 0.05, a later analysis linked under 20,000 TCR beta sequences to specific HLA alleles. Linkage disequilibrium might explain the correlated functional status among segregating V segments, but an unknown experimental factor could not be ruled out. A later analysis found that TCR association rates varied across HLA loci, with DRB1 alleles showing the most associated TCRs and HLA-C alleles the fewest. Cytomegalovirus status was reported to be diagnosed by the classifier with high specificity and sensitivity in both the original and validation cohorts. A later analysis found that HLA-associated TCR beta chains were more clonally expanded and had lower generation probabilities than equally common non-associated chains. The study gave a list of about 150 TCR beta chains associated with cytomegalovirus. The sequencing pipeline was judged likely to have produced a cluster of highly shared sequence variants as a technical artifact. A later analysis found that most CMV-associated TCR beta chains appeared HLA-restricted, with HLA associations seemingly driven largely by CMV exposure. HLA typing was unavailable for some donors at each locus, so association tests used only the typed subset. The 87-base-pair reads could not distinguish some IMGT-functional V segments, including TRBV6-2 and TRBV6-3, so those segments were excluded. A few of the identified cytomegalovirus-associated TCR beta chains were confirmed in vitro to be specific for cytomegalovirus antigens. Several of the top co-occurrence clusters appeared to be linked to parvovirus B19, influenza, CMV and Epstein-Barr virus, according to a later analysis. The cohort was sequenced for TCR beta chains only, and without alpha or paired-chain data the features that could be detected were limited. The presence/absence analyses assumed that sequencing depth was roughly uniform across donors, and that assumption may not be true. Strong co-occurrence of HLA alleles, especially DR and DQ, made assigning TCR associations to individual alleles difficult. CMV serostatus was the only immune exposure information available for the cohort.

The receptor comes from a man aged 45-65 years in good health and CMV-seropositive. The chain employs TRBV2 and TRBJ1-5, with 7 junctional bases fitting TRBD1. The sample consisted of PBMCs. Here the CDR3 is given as CATAPGQLSNQPQHF. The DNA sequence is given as TGTGCCACTGCTCCGGGACAGCTTAGCAATCAGCCCCAGCATTTT.